The clone carrying this TCR beta chain showed up just a few times. Its antigen is undetermined. The entry originates in a study of T cells in Graves' hyperthyroidism and ophthalmopathy. General observations from the study: In blood, most of the thyroid clonotypes expanded above 0.001 were also present. Ophthalmopathy got predicted by the model a median about 6.7 months before its onset.

Clinical symptoms, serum thyroxine and TRAb, thyroid ultrasound and orbital computed tomography together formed the diagnostic basis. It was 8.5 to 10 ml of fresh peripheral blood that supplied the PBMCs. TCR beta CDR3 regions were amplified from RNA transcripts. The HTBI set primed first-round TCR CDR3 RT-PCR. TCRdb processed the multiplex PCR reads anew with MiXCR; each CDR3 protein has one entry. The data show fewer than 700,000 distinct CDR3 sequences, with around 15% seen just once and approximately 3.9% held by the top ten. Input material: blood. The receptor comes from a woman younger than 45 with Graves' hyperthyroidism.

The DNA of the CDR3 is TGCAGCGTGGACACGAGAGCAAACACTGAAGCTTTCTTT. The encoded protein is CSVDTRANTEAFF. The chain is built from TRBV29-1 and TRBJ1-1; maybe TRBD1 (5 bases). The V gene's germline CDR1 is SQVTM and CDR2 ANQGSEA. The CDR3 length is 13 residues. V was pared by 6 bases and J by 2 bases, with 13 bases between.